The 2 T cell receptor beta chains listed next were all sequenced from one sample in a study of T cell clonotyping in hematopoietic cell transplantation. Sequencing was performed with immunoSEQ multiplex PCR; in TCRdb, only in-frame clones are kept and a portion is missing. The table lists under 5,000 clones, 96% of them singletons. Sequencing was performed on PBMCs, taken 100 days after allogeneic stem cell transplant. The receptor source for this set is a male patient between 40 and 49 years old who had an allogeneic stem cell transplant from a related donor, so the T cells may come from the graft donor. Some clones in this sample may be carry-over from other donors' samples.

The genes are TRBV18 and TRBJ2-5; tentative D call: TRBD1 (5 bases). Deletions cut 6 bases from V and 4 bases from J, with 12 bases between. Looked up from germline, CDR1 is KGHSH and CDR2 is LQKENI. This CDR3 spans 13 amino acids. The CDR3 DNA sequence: TGTGCCAGCTCGGACACCCGCGTAGAGACCCAGTACTTC. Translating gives CASSDTRVETQYF.

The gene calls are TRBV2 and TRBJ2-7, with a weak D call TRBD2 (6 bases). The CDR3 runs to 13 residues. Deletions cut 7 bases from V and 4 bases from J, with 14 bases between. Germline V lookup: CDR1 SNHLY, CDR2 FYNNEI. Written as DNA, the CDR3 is TGTGCCAGCAAGACGGGAGAGGTGTACGAGCAGTACTTC. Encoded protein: CASKTGEVYEQYF.